Given below is one T cell receptor beta chain in context. Its matching antigen is unknown. This entry comes from a study of cytomegalovirus exposure and HLA in healthy donors. Study findings and constraints: It was likely that a cluster of highly shared sequence variants was a sequencing artifact.

Primers: 60 Vbeta forward and 13 Jbeta reverse. The repertoire was sequenced with immunoSEQ multiplex PCR; TCRdb's copy has only in-frame clones and lacks some. In the table there are over 150,000 clones, 70% to 85% of which are singletons. The donors comprised healthy bone marrow donors. The length of the CDR3 is 15 residues. V shed 4 bases, J shed 2 bases, and the junction held 3 bases outside the gene matches. CDR1 is SGHRS and CDR2 is YFSETQ in the germline V gene. The rearrangement joins TRBV5-1 to TRBJ2-6; 7 bases fit TRBD1. Sequencing was carried out using PBMCs. The sequence came from a boy between 2 and 10 years old in good health and CMV-seronegative. CDR3 nucleotide sequence: TGCGCCAGCAGCACCGGACAGGCTGGGGCCAACGTCCTGACTTTC. Its protein product is CASSTGQAGANVLTF.